Listed below are T cell receptor beta chains from one sample, sequenced in a study of blood T cells in healthy people across ages. MiXCR was run by TCRdb on the 5' RACE reads, yielding one entry per CDR3 protein. The table lists some 1.1 million distinct CDR3 sequences, 35% to 40% of them singletons. Input material: blood. All receptors come from a man between 18 and 29 years old in good health. Both conserved end residues are part of each CDR3. Fields, in order: J gene, V gene, clone size, D gene, CDR3 protein, CDR3 DNA. The D gene is left open where the match is weak. Size values are once, few and many counts, or a class for expanded clones, and some rows have none.

j_gene: TRBJ2-2; v_gene: TRBV7-2; abundance: NA; d_gene: NA; CDR3aa: CASSLGVSVAGELFF; CDR3nt: TGTGCCAGCAGCTTAGGGGTTAGCGTTGCCGGGGAGCTGTTTTTT
j_gene: TRBJ2-5; v_gene: TRBV14; abundance: NA; d_gene: TRBD1; CDR3aa: CASSQALGRGRKYF; CDR3nt: TGTGCCAGCAGCCAAGCATTAGGAAGGGGGCGAAAGTACTTC
j_gene: TRBJ1-1; v_gene: TRBV4-1; abundance: NA; d_gene: NA; CDR3aa: CASSQNAGEMNTEAFF; CDR3nt: TGCGCCAGCAGCCAGAATGCCGGAGAGATGAACACTGAAGCTTTCTTT
j_gene: TRBJ2-7; v_gene: TRBV25-1; abundance: few; d_gene: NA; CDR3aa: CASRPGLLNNEQYF; CDR3nt: TGTGCCAGCAGGCCGGGACTCTTAAACAATGAGCAGTACTTC
j_gene: TRBJ2-3; v_gene: TRBV11-2; abundance: NA; d_gene: TRBD2; CDR3aa: CASSPYLAGGTDTQYF; CDR3nt: TGTGCCAGCAGCCCATATTTAGCGGGGGGTACAGATACGCAGTATTTT
j_gene: TRBJ2-5; v_gene: TRBV6-2/TRBV6-3; abundance: NA; d_gene: NA; CDR3aa: CASSLRRGWEQYF; CDR3nt: TGTGCCAGCAGTCTCCGGCGGGGCTGGGAGCAGTACTTC
j_gene: TRBJ2-6; v_gene: TRBV12-3/TRBV12-4; abundance: NA; d_gene: TRBD1; CDR3aa: CASSRLKGTGSSGANVLTF; CDR3nt: TGTGCCAGCAGTCGCCTCAAAGGGACAGGGAGTTCTGGGGCCAACGTCCTGACTTTC
j_gene: TRBJ2-3; v_gene: TRBV7-9; abundance: NA; d_gene: NA; CDR3aa: CASSQNRDRTDTQYF; CDR3nt: TGTGCCAGCAGTCAAAACAGGGACCGCACAGATACGCAGTATTTT
j_gene: TRBJ2-1; v_gene: TRBV29-1; abundance: NA; d_gene: TRBD2; CDR3aa: CSVEEPTSGGSWTQFF; CDR3nt: TGCAGCGTTGAAGAACCGACTAGCGGGGGGTCCTGGACCCAGTTCTTC
j_gene: TRBJ1-4; v_gene: TRBV30; abundance: NA; d_gene: TRBD1; CDR3aa: CATDRVKGKGNEKLFF; CDR3nt: TGTGCTACGGACAGGGTTAAAGGAAAGGGTAATGAAAAACTGTTTTTT
j_gene: TRBJ1-6; v_gene: TRBV7-9; abundance: NA; d_gene: NA; CDR3aa: CASSLGSLQYSPLHF; CDR3nt: TGTGCCAGCAGCTTAGGATCCCTACAGTATTCACCCCTCCACTTT
j_gene: TRBJ2-7; v_gene: TRBV20-1; abundance: NA; d_gene: NA; CDR3aa: CSASYIGQAYEQYF; CDR3nt: TGCAGTGCTAGTTATATTGGACAAGCCTACGAGCAGTACTTC
j_gene: TRBJ2-1; v_gene: TRBV25-1; abundance: NA; d_gene: NA; CDR3aa: CVSSKYGEVDEQFF; CDR3nt: TGTGTCAGCAGTAAATACGGGGAAGTCGATGAGCAGTTCTTC
j_gene: TRBJ1-5; v_gene: TRBV6-1; abundance: NA; d_gene: NA; CDR3aa: CASMTELSNQPQHF; CDR3nt: TGTGCCAGCATGACAGAGCTAAGCAATCAGCCCCAGCATTTT
j_gene: TRBJ1-1; v_gene: TRBV20-1; abundance: NA; d_gene: TRBD1; CDR3aa: CSAHLDLSRGQARSGTEAFF; CDR3nt: TGCAGTGCCCACCTAGACCTCTCCAGGGGGCAGGCCAGATCGGGCACTGAAGCTTTCTTT
j_gene: TRBJ1-3; v_gene: TRBV2; abundance: once; d_gene: TRBD1; CDR3aa: CASSSDRGAGNTIYF; CDR3nt: TGTGCCAGCAGTTCTGACAGGGGAGCTGGAAACACCATATATTTT
j_gene: TRBJ1-5; v_gene: TRBV15; abundance: NA; d_gene: NA; CDR3aa: CATSRVRQGNQPQHF; CDR3nt: TGTGCCACCAGCAGAGTACGGCAGGGCAATCAGCCCCAGCATTTT
j_gene: TRBJ2-7; v_gene: TRBV12-3/TRBV12-4; abundance: once; d_gene: NA; CDR3aa: CASSFQDTDYEQYF; CDR3nt: TGTGCCAGCAGTTTCCAGGACACAGACTACGAGCAGTACTTC
j_gene: TRBJ2-1; v_gene: TRBV25-1; abundance: few; d_gene: NA; CDR3aa: CASSDIGGSYNEQFF; CDR3nt: TGTGCCAGCAGTGACATAGGTGGGTCCTACAATGAGCAGTTCTTC
j_gene: TRBJ2-3; v_gene: TRBV20-1; abundance: few; d_gene: NA; CDR3aa: CSARGKGQDTQYF; CDR3nt: TGCAGTGCTAGAGGGAAAGGGCAGGATACGCAGTATTTT
j_gene: TRBJ1-2; v_gene: TRBV12-3/TRBV12-4; abundance: many; d_gene: TRBD1; CDR3aa: CASSSTGTGYTF; CDR3nt: TGTGCCAGCAGTTCGACAGGGACCGGCTACACCTTC
j_gene: TRBJ1-2; v_gene: TRBV7-2; abundance: many; d_gene: NA; CDR3aa: CASSFRGANYGYTF; CDR3nt: TGTGCCAGCAGCTTCAGGGGAGCTAACTATGGCTACACCTTC
j_gene: TRBJ2-7; v_gene: TRBV4-2; abundance: few; d_gene: NA; CDR3aa: CASSQGRNPSYEQYF; CDR3nt: TGTGCCAGCAGCCAAGGTCGAAACCCCTCCTACGAGCAGTACTTC
j_gene: TRBJ1-6; v_gene: TRBV20-1; abundance: NA; d_gene: TRBD1; CDR3aa: CSAPTGSSYNSPLHF; CDR3nt: TGCAGTGCTCCGACAGGGAGCTCCTATAATTCACCCCTCCACTTT
j_gene: TRBJ2-7; v_gene: TRBV4-2; abundance: NA; d_gene: NA; CDR3aa: CASSLRADSYNEQYF; CDR3nt: TGTGCCAGCAGCCTAAGGGCAGACTCCTACAATGAGCAGTACTTC
j_gene: TRBJ2-7; v_gene: TRBV2; abundance: NA; d_gene: NA; CDR3aa: CASTGGLSYEQYF; CDR3nt: TGTGCCAGCACCGGGGGGCTCTCCTACGAGCAGTACTTC
j_gene: TRBJ1-5; v_gene: TRBV12-3/TRBV12-4; abundance: NA; d_gene: NA; CDR3aa: CASSPFPRQGLEQPQHF; CDR3nt: TGTGCCAGCAGCCCATTCCCAAGGCAGGGTCTCGAGCAGCCCCAGCATTTT
j_gene: TRBJ2-7; v_gene: TRBV3-1; abundance: NA; d_gene: TRBD1; CDR3aa: CASNTSQGDPSSYEQYF; CDR3nt: TGTGCCAGCAATACTAGTCAGGGGGACCCGAGCTCCTACGAGCAGTACTTC
j_gene: TRBJ2-3; v_gene: TRBV21-1; abundance: NA; d_gene: NA; CDR3aa: CASSKGGQGHTGTQYF; CDR3nt: TGTGCCAGCAGCAAAGGGGGACAGGGACACACAGGTACGCAGTATTTT
j_gene: TRBJ2-1; v_gene: TRBV4-3; abundance: NA; d_gene: TRBD1; CDR3aa: CASSHVSGTGNEQFF; CDR3nt: TGCGCCAGCAGCCATGTTTCCGGGACAGGCAATGAGCAGTTCTTC
j_gene: TRBJ1-2; v_gene: TRBV15; abundance: NA; d_gene: TRBD1; CDR3aa: CATSSPGQGIIYGYTF; CDR3nt: TGTGCCACCAGCTCACCGGGACAGGGAATAATCTATGGCTACACCTTC
j_gene: TRBJ2-7; v_gene: TRBV30; abundance: few; d_gene: NA; CDR3aa: CAWRPLPPYEQYF; CDR3nt: TGTGCATGGAGGCCCCTACCGCCCTACGAGCAGTACTTC